A single sample is the source of the 22 T cell receptor beta chains below, sequenced in a study of blood T cell repertoires in COVID-19. Produced via immunoSEQ multiplex PCR; TCRdb's table is partial and in-frame only. In the table there are about 160,000 clones, roughly 81% of which are singletons. Sequenced input: peripheral blood. These receptors were obtained from a middle-aged man with acute or convalescent COVID-19.

The rearrangement uses TRBV5-6 and TRBJ1-2; 7 nucleotides line up with TRBD1. The CDR3 has 13 amino acids. Germline CDR1 SGHDT, CDR2 YYEEEE. V shed 4 bases and J 3 bases; nucleotides not matched to a gene: 3. Here the CDR3 reads CASSADRYYGYTF. The CDR3, as DNA: TGTGCCAGCAGCGCGGACAGGTACTATGGCTACACCTTC.

The chain couples TRBV25-1 to TRBJ1-1, with D possibly matching TRBD1 (6 bases). Germline CDR1 MGHDK, CDR2 SYGVNS. With 10 bases removed from V and 5 bases from J, the gap between germline ends came to 11 bases. This CDR3 is built from 11 residues. CDR3 bases: TGTGCCACTACCCAGGGGACTGAAGCTTTCTTT. Translation gives CATTQGTEAFF. The entire variable domain, with the rest obtained from reference TRBV25-1 and TRBJ1-1, is as follows: EADIYQTPRYLVIGTGKKITLECSQTMGHDKMYWYQQDPGMELHLIHYSYGVNSTEKGDLSSESTVSRIRTEHFPLTLESARPSHTSQYLCATTQGTEAFFGQGTRLTVV.

V usage is TRBV7-3 and J usage is TRBJ1-1, with D uncertain. Germline loops: CDR1 SGHTA, CDR2 FQGTGA. This CDR3 is built from 13 residues. Trimming removed 1 base from V and 4 bases from J, with 7 bases in between. The CDR3 loop reads CASSLMEGTEAFF. CDR3 coding DNA: TGTGCCAGCAGCTTAATGGAGGGCACTGAAGCTTTCTTT. Full variable domain (outside the CDR3, taken from reference TRBV7-3 and TRBJ1-1): GAGVSQTPSNKVTEKGKYVELRCDPISGHTALYWYRQSLGQGPEFLIYFQGTGAADDSGLPNDRFFAVRPEGSVSTLKIQRTERGDSAVYLCASSLMEGTEAFFGQGTRLTVV.

This clone was picked up one time. The chain couples TRBV19 to TRBJ2-1; D is unclear. There are 13 residues in the CDR3. Germline loops: CDR1 LNHDA, CDR2 SQIVND (reference sequence). Trimming pared 0 bases from V and 8 bases from J, leaving 8 bases between. CDR3 in DNA: TGTGCCAGTAGTATAGAGGGCACCTATGAGCAGTTCTTC. It is translated as CASSIEGTYEQFF.

The chain combines TRBV25-1 with TRBJ1-6; 7 nucleotides align to TRBD1. Germline assignment: CDR1 MGHDK and CDR2 SYGVNS. J was trimmed by 5 bases and V by 5 bases; bases with no gene match: 6. There are 15 residues in the CDR3. The CDR3 nucleotides are TGTGCCAGCAGTAAGACAGGGCTAGATAATTCACCCCTCCACTTT. It encodes CASSKTGLDNSPLHF.

CDR3 DNA sequence: TGTGCCAGCAGTTATGACAGTTTTTCCTACGAGCAGTACTTC. As protein: CASSYDSFSYEQYF. This chain links TRBV6-5 with TRBJ2-7; tentatively, D is TRBD1 (5 bases). There are 14 residues in the CDR3. Germline V gene data show CDR1 as MNHEY and CDR2 as SVGAGI. V lost 3 bases and J lost 1, with 10 bases in between.

J is TRBJ2-4 and V is TRBV27; D is unresolved. Trimming took off 5 bases at V and 0 bases at J, with 8 bases between the two ends. The germline CDR1 and CDR2 sequences are MNHEY and SMNVEV (reference sequence). The CDR3 sequence is 14 residues long. In DNA form, the CDR3 reads TGTGCCAGCAGTCGAGGCGCAGCCAAAAACATTCAGTACTTC. This gives the protein CASSRGAAKNIQYF.

V usage is TRBV3-1 (or the pseudogene TRBV3-2) and J usage is TRBJ2-2; 9 bases fit TRBD1. Germline CDR1 and CDR2: LGHDT and YNNKEL (reference sequence). J gave up 9 bases and V 3 bases, and 8 bases lay outside the gene matches. The CDR3 is 15 amino acids. The CDR3 protein is CASSQPTGGSRELFF. The CDR3 DNA sequence: TGTGCCAGCAGCCAGCCGACAGGGGGTAGTAGGGAGCTGTTTTTT.

The chain couples TRBV29-1 to TRBJ1-4; D not resolved. CDR3 length equals 13 residues. The germline V and J ends were trimmed by 6 bases and 5 bases, with 13 bases remaining between them. In germline, CDR1 is SQVTM, CDR2 ANQGSEA. The CDR3 sequence is CSVVGPRNEKLFF. The CDR3 region has the DNA TGCAGCGTCGTGGGCCCCAGAAATGAAAAACTGTTTTTT. The full variable domain, its missing parts supplied by reference TRBV29-1 and TRBJ1-4, is SAVISQKPSRDICQRGTSLTIQCQVDSQVTMMFWYRQQPGQSLTLIATANQGSEATYESGFVIDKFPISRPNLTFSTLTVSNMSPEDSSIYLCSVVGPRNEKLFFGSGTQLSVL.

The gene calls are TRBV6-5 and TRBJ2-6; 9 positions match TRBD1. Germline-derived CDR1 and CDR2 are MNHEY and SVGAGI. V gave up 8 bases and J gave up 2 bases; unmatched junction bases: 4. The CDR3 sequence is 15 residues long. CDR3 DNA sequence: TGTGCCAGCTCACAGGGGGCAACTGGGGCCAACGTCCTGACTTTC. It encodes CASSQGATGANVLTF.

The chain links TRBV19 to TRBJ1-6; D is possibly TRBD1 (5 bases). The germline gives CDR1 LNHDA, CDR2 SQIVND (reference sequence). This CDR3 comprises 16 residues. With 4 bases removed from V and 6 bases from J, the gap between germline ends came to 16 bases. CDR3 region: CASSTPSGGGNSPLHF. The CDR3 DNA reads TGTGCCAGTAGTACCCCTTCGGGGGGAGGTAATTCACCCCTCCACTTT.

This chain links TRBV10-3 with TRBJ1-4, with D possibly being TRBD1 (5 bases). CDR3 size: 14 residues. V lost 4 bases and J lost 2, with 8 bases in between. CDR1 and CDR2 from the germline V gene are ENHRY and SYGVKD. CDR3 sequence reads: CAISGGGTNEKLFF. The CDR3 coding sequence is TGTGCCATCAGTGGTGGGGGGACTAATGAAAAACTGTTTTTT.

The chain has TRBV6-6 and TRBJ1-5; D remains unclear. The V end was cut by 10 bases, the J end by 7 bases, with 23 bases between. CDR3 length: 15 amino acids. Germline-derived CDR1 and CDR2 are MNHNY and SVGAGI (reference sequence). The chain's CDR3 is CATLRGRDSYQPQHF. DNA for the CDR3: TGTGCCACTCTCAGAGGGCGTGATAGCTACCAGCCCCAGCATTTT.

This chain joins TRBV4-1 and TRBJ2-7; maybe TRBD1 (5 bases). The CDR3 extends over 15 amino acids. Germline CDR1 and CDR2: MGHRA and YSYEKL. V gave up 0 bases and J gave up 0 bases, with 9 bases separating them. In DNA form, the CDR3 reads TGCGCCAGCAGCCAAGATCAGGGCAGCTCCTACGAGCAGTACTTC. This translates into CASSQDQGSSYEQYF.

This CDR3 reads CASRERGANTGELFF. The CDR3 DNA sequence: TGTGCCAGCAGAGAGCGGGGGGCCAACACCGGGGAGCTGTTTTTT. The V call is TRBV6-5, the J call TRBJ2-2; 9 nucleotides line up with TRBD2. The CDR3 is made up of 15 amino acids. After removal of 6 bases from V and 2 bases from J, the junction contained 4 bases not matched to a gene. In germline, CDR1 is MNHEY, CDR2 SVGAGI.

The chain uses TRBV3-1 (or the pseudogene TRBV3-2) and TRBJ1-2, with 7 bases that match TRBD1. Per the germline V gene, CDR1 is LGHDT and CDR2 is YNNKEL (reference sequence). This CDR3 is built from 16 residues. With 1 base clipped from V and 6 bases from J, the junction kept 11 bases outside the gene matches. CDR3 in DNA: TGTGCCAGCAGCCAAGGTTCTCAGGCAGGGGGGAATGGCTACACCTTC. Translated: CASSQGSQAGGNGYTF.

The rearrangement joins TRBV5-1 to TRBJ2-3; 9 bases fit TRBD1. V dropped 3 bases and J dropped 6; count of bases not matched to a gene: 14. The CDR3 spans 17 residues. Germline CDR1 and CDR2: SGHRS and YFSETQ. CDR3 amino acids: CASSSKQGAISGDTQYF. CDR3 in DNA: TGCGCCAGCAGCTCGAAACAGGGGGCAATATCGGGGGATACGCAGTATTTT.

The gene calls are TRBV9 and TRBJ1-6, with D possibly being TRBD1 (5 bases). V was pared by 0 bases and J by 14 bases, with 12 bases between. The CDR3 runs to 13 residues. In germline, CDR1 is SGDLS, CDR2 YYNGEE. The CDR3 protein is CASSVGGGGTLHF. The DNA of the CDR3 is TGTGCCAGCAGCGTAGGGGGCGGGGGAACCCTCCACTTT.

The CDR3 region has the DNA TGTGCCAGCACCACTGGGACAGGGGGCAATGGCTACACCTTC. Its translation is CASTTGTGGNGYTF. This chain uses TRBV7-9 with TRBJ1-2; 12 bases align to TRBD1. CDR3 length: 14 amino acids. The ends lost 7 bases at V and 6 bases at J; junction bases unmatched: 6. The germline CDR1 and CDR2 sequences are SEHNR and FQNEAQ (reference sequence).

The chain employs TRBV2 and TRBJ2-7, with TRBD1 identical over 7 bases. Germline V gene lookup returns CDR1 SNHLY and CDR2 FYNNEI. The CDR3 loop spans 14 amino acids. Trimming took 9 bases from V and 5 from J; bases not matched to a gene: 13. The CDR3 DNA is TGTGCCAGGAGACCCCTACAGGGGCGGCACGAGCAGTACTTC. This encodes CARRPLQGRHEQYF.

The chain links TRBV7-6 to TRBJ2-1; weak D call: TRBD2 (6 bases). Looked up from germline, CDR1 is SGHVS and CDR2 is FNYEAQ. The length of the CDR3 is 14 residues. Trimming cost V 5 bases and J 5 bases, with 13 bases left between them. The CDR3 bases are TGTGCCAGCAGCCCAAGACTAGGCGACAATGAGCAGTTCTTC. Its translation is CASSPRLGDNEQFF.

V usage is TRBV6-2 or TRBV6-3 and J usage is TRBJ1-5, with 11 nucleotides matching TRBD1. Germline V gene lookup returns CDR1 MNHEY and CDR2 SVGEGT. J lost 4 bases, V lost 2 bases, and 10 bases had no gene match. The CDR3 totals 18 residues. In DNA, the CDR3 is TGTGCCAGCAGTTACAGTGGGACAGGGGGTTCACTGAATCAGCCCCAGCATTTT. This translates into CASSYSGTGGSLNQPQHF.